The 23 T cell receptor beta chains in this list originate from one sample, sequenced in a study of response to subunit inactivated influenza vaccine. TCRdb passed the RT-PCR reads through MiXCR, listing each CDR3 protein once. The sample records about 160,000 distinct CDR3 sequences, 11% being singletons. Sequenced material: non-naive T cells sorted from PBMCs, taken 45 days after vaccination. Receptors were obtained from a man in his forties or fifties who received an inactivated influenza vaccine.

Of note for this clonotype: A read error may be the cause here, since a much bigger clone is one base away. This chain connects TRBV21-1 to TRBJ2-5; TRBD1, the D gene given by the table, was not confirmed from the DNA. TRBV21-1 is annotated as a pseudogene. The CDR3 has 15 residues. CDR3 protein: CASSKYRTGKATQYF. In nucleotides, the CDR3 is TGTGCCAGCAGCAAATACAGGACAGGGAAAGCGACCCAGTACTTC.

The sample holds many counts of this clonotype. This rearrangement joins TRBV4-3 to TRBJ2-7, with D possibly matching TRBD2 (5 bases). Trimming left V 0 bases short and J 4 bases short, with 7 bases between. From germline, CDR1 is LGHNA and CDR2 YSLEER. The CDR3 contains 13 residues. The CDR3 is CASSQDRRYEQYF. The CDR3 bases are TGCGCCAGCAGCCAAGACAGGAGGTACGAGCAGTACTTC.

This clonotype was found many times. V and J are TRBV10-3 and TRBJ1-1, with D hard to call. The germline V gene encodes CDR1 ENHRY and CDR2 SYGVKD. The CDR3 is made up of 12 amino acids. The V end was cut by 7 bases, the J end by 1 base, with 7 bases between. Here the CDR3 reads CAITSGNTEAFF. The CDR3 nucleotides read TGTGCCATCACCAGCGGGAACACTGAAGCTTTCTTT.

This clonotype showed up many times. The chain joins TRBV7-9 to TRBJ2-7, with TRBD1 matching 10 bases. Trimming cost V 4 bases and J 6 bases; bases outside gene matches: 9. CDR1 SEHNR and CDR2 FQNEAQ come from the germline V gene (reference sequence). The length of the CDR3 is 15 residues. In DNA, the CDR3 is TGTGCCAGCAGCTACGGGACAGGGGAATGGGGCGAGCAGTACTTC. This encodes CASSYGTGEWGEQYF.

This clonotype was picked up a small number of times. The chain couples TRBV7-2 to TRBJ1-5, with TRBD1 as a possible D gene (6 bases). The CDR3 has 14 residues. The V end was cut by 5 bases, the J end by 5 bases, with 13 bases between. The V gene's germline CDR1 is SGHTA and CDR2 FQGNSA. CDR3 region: CASSIGAGDQPQHF. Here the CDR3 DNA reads TGTGCCAGCAGCATAGGGGCAGGGGATCAGCCCCAGCATTTT.

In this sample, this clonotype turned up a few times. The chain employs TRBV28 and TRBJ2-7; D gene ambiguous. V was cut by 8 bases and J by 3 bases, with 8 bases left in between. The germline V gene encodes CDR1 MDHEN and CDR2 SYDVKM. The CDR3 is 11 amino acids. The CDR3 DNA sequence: TGTGCCAGCTCCATTGGCTACGAGCAGTACTTC. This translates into CASSIGYEQYF.

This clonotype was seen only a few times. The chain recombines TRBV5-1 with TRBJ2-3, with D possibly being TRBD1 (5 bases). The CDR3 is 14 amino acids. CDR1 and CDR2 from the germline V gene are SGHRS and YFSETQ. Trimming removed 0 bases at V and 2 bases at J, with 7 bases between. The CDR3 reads CASSLAGITDTQYF. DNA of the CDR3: TGCGCCAGCAGCTTGGCAGGGATCACAGATACGCAGTATTTT.

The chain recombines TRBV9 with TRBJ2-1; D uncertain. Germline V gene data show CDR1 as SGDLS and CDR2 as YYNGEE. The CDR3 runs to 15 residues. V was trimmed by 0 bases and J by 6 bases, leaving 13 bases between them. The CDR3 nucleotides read TGTGCCAGCAGCGTAGAACCCCAGACGGGCAATGAGCAGTTCTTC. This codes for CASSVEPQTGNEQFF.

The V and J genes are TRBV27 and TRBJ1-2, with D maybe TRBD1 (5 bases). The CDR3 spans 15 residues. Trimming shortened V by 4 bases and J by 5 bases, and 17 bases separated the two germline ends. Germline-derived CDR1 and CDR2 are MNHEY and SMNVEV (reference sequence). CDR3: CASSSQGRFGYGYTF. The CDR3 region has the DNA TGTGCCAGCAGTTCCCAGGGCCGTTTTGGGTATGGCTACACCTTC.

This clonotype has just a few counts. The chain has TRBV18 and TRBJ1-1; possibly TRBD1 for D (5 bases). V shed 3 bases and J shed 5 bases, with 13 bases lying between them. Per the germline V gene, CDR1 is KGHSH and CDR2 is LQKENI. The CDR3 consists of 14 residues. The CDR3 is CASSPSGGGTEAFF. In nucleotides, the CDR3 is TGTGCCAGCTCACCGTCTGGGGGGGGAACTGAAGCTTTCTTT.

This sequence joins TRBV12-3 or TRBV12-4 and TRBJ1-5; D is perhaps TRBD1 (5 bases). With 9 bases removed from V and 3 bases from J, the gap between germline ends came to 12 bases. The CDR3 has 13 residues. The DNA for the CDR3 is TGTGCCAGTGGGGGAGATGCCAATCAGCCCCAGCATTTT. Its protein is CASGGDANQPQHF.

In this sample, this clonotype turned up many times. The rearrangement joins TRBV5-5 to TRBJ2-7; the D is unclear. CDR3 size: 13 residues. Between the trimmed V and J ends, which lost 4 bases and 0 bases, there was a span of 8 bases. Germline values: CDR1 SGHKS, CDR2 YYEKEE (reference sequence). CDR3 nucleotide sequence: TGTGCCAGCAGCCAACCTGGCTCCTACGAGCAGTACTTC. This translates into CASSQPGSYEQYF.

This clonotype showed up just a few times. DNA of the CDR3: TGTGCCAGCAGTGACAGGGGCTCCTATAATTCACCCCTCCACTTT. It codes for CASSDRGSYNSPLHF. The chain recombines TRBV6-1 with TRBJ1-6; a possible D gene is TRBD1 (6 bases). Germline CDR1 and CDR2: MNHNS and SASEGT. Trimming left V 3 bases short and J 0 bases short, with 6 bases between. The CDR3 is made up of 15 amino acids.

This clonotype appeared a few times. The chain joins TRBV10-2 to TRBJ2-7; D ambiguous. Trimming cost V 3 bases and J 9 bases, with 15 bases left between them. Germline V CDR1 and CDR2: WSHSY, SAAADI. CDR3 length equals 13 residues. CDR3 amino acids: CASSEKGTFRQYF. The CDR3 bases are TGCGCCAGCAGTGAAAAGGGTACGTTTCGGCAGTACTTC.

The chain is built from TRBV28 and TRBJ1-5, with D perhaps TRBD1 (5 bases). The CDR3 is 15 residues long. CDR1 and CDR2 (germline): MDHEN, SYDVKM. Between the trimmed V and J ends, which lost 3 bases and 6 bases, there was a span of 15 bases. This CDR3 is CASSLDGLGGQPQHF. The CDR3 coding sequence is TGTGCCAGCAGTTTGGATGGGCTGGGGGGTCAGCCCCAGCATTTT.

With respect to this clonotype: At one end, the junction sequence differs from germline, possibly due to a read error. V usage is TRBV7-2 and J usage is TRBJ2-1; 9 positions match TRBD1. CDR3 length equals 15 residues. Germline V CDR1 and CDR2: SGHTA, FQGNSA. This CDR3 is CASSSTGGIYSEQFF. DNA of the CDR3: TGTGCCAGCAGCTCGACAGGGGGTATTTACAGTGAGCAGTTCTTC.

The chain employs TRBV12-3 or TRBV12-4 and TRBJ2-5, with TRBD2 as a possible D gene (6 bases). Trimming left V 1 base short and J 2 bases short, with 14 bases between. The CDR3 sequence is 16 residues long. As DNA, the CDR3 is TGTGCCAGCAGTTTAGGGAGCGGGCCCACGCAAGAGACCCAGTACTTC. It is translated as CASSLGSGPTQETQYF.

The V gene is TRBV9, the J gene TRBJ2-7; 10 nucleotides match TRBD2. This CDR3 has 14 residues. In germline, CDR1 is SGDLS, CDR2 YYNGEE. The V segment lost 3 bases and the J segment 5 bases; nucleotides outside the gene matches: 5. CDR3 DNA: TGTGCCAGCAGCGCGGGACTAGCGAGGGACGAGCAGTACTTC. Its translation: CASSAGLARDEQYF.

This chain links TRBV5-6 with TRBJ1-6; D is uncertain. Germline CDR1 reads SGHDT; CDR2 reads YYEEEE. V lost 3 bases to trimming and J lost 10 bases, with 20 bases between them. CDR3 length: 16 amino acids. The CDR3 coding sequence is TGTGCCAGCAGCTGGGCCTATCTAGGCCAAGACTCACCCCTCCACTTT. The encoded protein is CASSWAYLGQDSPLHF.

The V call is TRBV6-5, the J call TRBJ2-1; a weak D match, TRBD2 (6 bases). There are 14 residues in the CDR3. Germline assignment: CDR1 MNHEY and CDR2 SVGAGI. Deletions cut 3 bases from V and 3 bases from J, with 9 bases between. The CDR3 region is CASSYRGNYNEQFF. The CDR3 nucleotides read TGTGCCAGCAGTTATCGCGGGAACTACAATGAGCAGTTCTTC.

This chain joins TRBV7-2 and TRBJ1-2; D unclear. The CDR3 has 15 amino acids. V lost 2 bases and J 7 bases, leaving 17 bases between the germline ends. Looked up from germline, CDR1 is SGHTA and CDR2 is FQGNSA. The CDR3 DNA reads TGTGCCAGCAGCTTATCGGGGTCCTTGCGGCGTGGCTACACCTTC. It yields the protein CASSLSGSLRRGYTF. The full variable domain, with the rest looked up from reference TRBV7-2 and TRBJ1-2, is GAGVSQSPSNKVTEKGKDVELRCDPISGHTALYWYRQSLGQGLEFLIYFQGNSAPDKSGLPSDRFSAERTGGSVSTLTIQRTQQEDSAVYLCASSLSGSLRRGYTFGSGTRLTVV.

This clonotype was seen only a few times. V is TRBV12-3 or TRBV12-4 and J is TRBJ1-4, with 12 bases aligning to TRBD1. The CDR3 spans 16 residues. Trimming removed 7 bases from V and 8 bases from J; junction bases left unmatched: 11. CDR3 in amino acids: CASTRDRGLVGEKLFF. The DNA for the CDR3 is TGTGCCAGCACACGGGACAGGGGGCTGGTTGGGGAAAAACTGTTTTTT.

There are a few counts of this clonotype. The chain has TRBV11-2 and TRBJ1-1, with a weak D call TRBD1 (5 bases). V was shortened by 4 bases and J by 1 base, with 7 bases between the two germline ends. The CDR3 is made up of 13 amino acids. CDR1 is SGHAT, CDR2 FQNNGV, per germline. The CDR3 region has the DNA TGTGCCAGCAGCTCAGGACAGAACACTGAAGCTTTCTTT. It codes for CASSSGQNTEAFF.